This passage covers 32 T cell receptor beta chains from one sample sequenced in a study of shared clonotypes between healthy human individuals. Sequencing used immunoSEQ multiplex PCR; TCRdb keeps in-frame clones, though not all of them. The sample shows approximately 100,000 clones, over 65% of them seen only once. The sequencing sample was made of memory CD8+ T cells sorted from blood. As for subset: CD45RO+ cells pooled with CCR7-negative TemRA cells. These receptors all come from a woman aged 25 to 39 in good health.

The chain uses TRBV21-1 and TRBJ2-7. TRBV21-1 is a listed pseudogene. The CDR3 totals 22 residues. CDR3 region: CASSKDRSVPGPQRGPSYEQYF. The CDR3 DNA reads as TGTGCCAGCAGCAAAGATAGGTCCGTTCCGGGACCGCAAAGAGGGCCCTCCTACGAGCAGTACTTC.

The rearrangement links TRBV7-9 to TRBJ2-7; 7 positions match TRBD1. J gave up 5 bases and V 5 bases, and 12 bases lay outside the gene matches. CDR1 and CDR2 (germline): SEHNR, FQNEAQ (reference sequence). The CDR3 runs 15 residues. CDR3 coding DNA: TGTGCCAGCAGCCGACACCGCGACAGGGTCCACGAGCAGTACTTC. Amino acid sequence: CASSRHRDRVHEQYF.

This chain uses TRBV27 with TRBJ2-3, with 8 bases fitting TRBD2. The V gene's germline CDR1 is MNHEY and CDR2 SMNVEV (reference sequence). V shed 6 bases, J shed 6 bases, and the junction held 8 bases outside the gene matches. CDR3 length equals 14 residues. CDR3 bases: TGTGCCAGCAGAAAAGCGGGAGAGGGGGATACGCAGTATTTT. Protein sequence: CASRKAGEGDTQYF.

V and J are TRBV4-1 and TRBJ2-7; D ambiguous. Trimming shortened V by 1 base and J by 3 bases, and 7 bases separated the two germline ends. The CDR3 is made up of 13 amino acids. Germline loops: CDR1 MGHRA, CDR2 YSYEKL. The CDR3 DNA is TGCGCCAGCAGCCAAGGGTTTCTCTACGAGCAGTACTTC. Translated: CASSQGFLYEQYF.

The chain employs TRBV10-2 and TRBJ2-7; tentative D call: TRBD2 (6 bases). This CDR3 is 13 amino acids long. In germline, CDR1 is WSHSY, CDR2 SAAADI. The V and J ends lost 7 bases and 6 bases respectively, with 16 bases between them. The CDR3 loop reads CASTLDYGGEQYF. The CDR3 DNA reads TGCGCCAGCACCTTGGACTACGGGGGCGAGCAGTACTTC.

The chain is built from TRBV10-2 and TRBJ1-2, with D uncertain. V gave up 8 bases and J gave up 10 bases, with 20 bases separating them. Germline CDR1 reads WSHSY; CDR2 reads SAAADI. The CDR3 loop spans 13 amino acids. The CDR3 loop reads CASCPGSFLSYTF. DNA for the CDR3: TGCGCCAGCTGCCCCGGCAGCTTTTTGTCCTACACCTTC.

The chain has TRBV28 and TRBJ2-7, with 11 bases aligning to TRBD1. V lost 4 bases and J lost 9; bases outside the gene matches: 2. The CDR3 totals 12 residues. The germline V gene encodes CDR1 MDHEN and CDR2 SYDVKM. This CDR3 reads CASSSGTGGQYF. The CDR3 bases are TGTGCCAGCAGTTCCGGGACAGGGGGGCAGTACTTC.

This clone has just a few counts. This chain links TRBV10-2 with TRBJ2-3, with 7 bases matching TRBD2. The length of the CDR3 is 16 residues. V lost 8 bases and J lost 4; bases outside the gene matches: 15. The germline CDR1 and CDR2 sequences are WSHSY and SAAADI. The CDR3 DNA reads as TGCGCCAGCCAGTGGGAGGGCCAGGATTCAGCAGATACGCAGTATTTT. This translates into CASQWEGQDSADTQYF.

This clone has more than one count but fewer than ten. The gene calls are TRBV25-1 and TRBJ1-5; 7 nucleotides match TRBD1. This CDR3 spans 13 amino acids. Germline CDR1 and CDR2: MGHDK and SYGVNS. The V and J ends lost 2 bases and 11 bases, in that order; junction bases with no gene match: 6. The CDR3 sequence is CASSEEGAVAQHF. The CDR3 DNA reads TGTGCCAGCAGTGAAGAGGGGGCCGTTGCCCAGCATTTT.

This chain links TRBV19 with TRBJ2-6; D perhaps matches TRBD2 (5 bases). Trimming shortened V by 1 base and J by 3 bases, and 16 bases separated the two germline ends. There are 18 residues in the CDR3. Germline values: CDR1 LNHDA, CDR2 SQIVND (reference sequence). Here the CDR3 DNA reads TGTGCCAGTAGTATAGGAGAGGGCTACGGTTTTGGGGCCAACGTCCTGACTTTC. Protein sequence: CASSIGEGYGFGANVLTF.

This clone was recorded at least ten times. This sequence joins TRBV25-1 and TRBJ2-1; D possibly corresponds to TRBD2 (6 bases). The length of the CDR3 is 12 residues. V was trimmed by 4 bases and J by 5 bases, leaving 6 bases between them. CDR1 and CDR2 (germline): MGHDK, SYGVNS. This CDR3 is CASSGRDNEQFF. As DNA, the CDR3 is TGTGCCAGCAGTGGGAGGGACAATGAGCAGTTCTTC. The full variable domain, in which reference TRBV25-1 and TRBJ2-1 provide the parts outside the CDR3, is EADIYQTPRYLVIGTGKKITLECSQTMGHDKMYWYQQDPGMELHLIHYSYGVNSTEKGDLSSESTVSRIRTEHFPLTLESARPSHTSQYLCASSGRDNEQFFGPGTRLTVL.

This chain links TRBV7-8 with TRBJ2-7; 9 nucleotides align to TRBD1. Trimming at V came to 5 bases and at J to 3 bases, leaving 17 bases not matched to a gene. Germline V gene lookup returns CDR1 SGHVS and CDR2 FQNEAQ. CDR3 size: 18 residues. This CDR3 is CASSQGTGLQLGDYEQYF. The CDR3 region has the DNA TGTGCCAGCAGCCAGGGGACAGGGCTCCAGCTGGGGGACTACGAGCAGTACTTC. Full variable domain (outside the CDR3, taken from reference TRBV7-8 and TRBJ2-7): GAGVSQSPRYKVAKRGQDVALRCDPISGHVSLFWYQQALGQGPEFLTYFQNEAQLDKSGLPSDRFFAERPEGSVSTLKIQRTQQEDSAVYLCASSQGTGLQLGDYEQYFGPGTRLTVT.

J is TRBJ2-1 and V is TRBV7-9, with 9 bases matching TRBD2. Per germline, CDR1 SEHNR and CDR2 FQNEAQ (reference sequence). CDR3 length: 16 residues. With 1 base clipped from V and 9 bases from J, the junction kept 10 bases outside the gene matches. CDR3 residues: CASSLGWVAGASEQFF. CDR3 in DNA: TGTGCCAGCAGCTTAGGTTGGGTAGCGGGAGCGTCTGAGCAGTTCTTC.

The chain has TRBV14 and TRBJ2-7, with TRBD2 matching over 8 bases. Germline CDR1 is SGHDN and CDR2 is FVKESK. The CDR3 length is 14 residues. The junction had 8 bases not matched to a gene; V was cut back by 4 bases and J by 6 bases. CDR3 protein: CASSPISGSGEQYF. The CDR3 DNA follows: TGTGCCAGCAGCCCAATAAGCGGGAGCGGCGAGCAGTACTTC.

V usage is TRBV19 and J usage is TRBJ2-3, with D possibly being TRBD1 or TRBD2 (5 bases each). The CDR3 extends over 16 amino acids. V was trimmed by 2 bases and J by 0 bases, leaving 12 bases between them. Germline lookup yields CDR1 LNHDA and CDR2 SQIVND (reference sequence). This chain's CDR3 is CASSIFPGPSTDTQYF. The CDR3 DNA follows: TGTGCCAGTAGTATATTTCCGGGACCGAGCACAGATACGCAGTATTTT.

This clone was seen just once. The V gene is TRBV7-9, the J gene TRBJ1-1; 10 bases match TRBD1. This CDR3 comprises 13 residues. Germline V gives CDR1 SEHNR, CDR2 FQNEAQ (reference sequence). V shed 6 bases and J 6 bases; nucleotides not matched to a gene: 4. The CDR3 DNA sequence: TGTGCCAGCAGACCGGGACAGGGGTCTGAAGCTTTCTTT. This codes for CASRPGQGSEAFF.

The rearrangement uses TRBV6-1 and TRBJ1-1; D unresolved. Germline loops: CDR1 MNHNS, CDR2 SASEGT. The V and J ends lost 7 bases and 6 bases respectively, with 21 bases between them. The CDR3 is made up of 15 amino acids. CDR3 in amino acids: CASTPRVEWSAEAFF. The CDR3 bases are TGTGCCAGCACTCCAAGAGTTGAGTGGTCAGCTGAAGCTTTCTTT.

V usage is TRBV30 and J usage is TRBJ1-1, with 10 bases identical to TRBD1. The ends lost 3 bases at V and 5 bases at J; junction bases unmatched: 12. The CDR3 is 16 amino acids. Germline V gene sequence: CDR1 GTSNPN, CDR2 SVGIG (reference sequence). CDR3 sequence: CAWRLIWDRGRTEAFF. The CDR3, as DNA: TGTGCCTGGAGGCTGATTTGGGACAGGGGAAGGACTGAAGCTTTCTTT.

The rearrangement uses TRBV19 and TRBJ2-2; 15 bases match TRBD2. Germline CDR1 is LNHDA and CDR2 is SQIVND (reference sequence). The CDR3 runs 17 residues. The V and J ends lost 6 bases and 6 bases, in that order; junction bases with no gene match: 8. CDR3 DNA sequence: TGTGCCAGTAGCCCTAGGACTAGCGGGAGGGGGCCCGGGGAGCTGTTTTTT. It encodes CASSPRTSGRGPGELFF.

J is TRBJ2-7 and V is TRBV11-2; D could derive from TRBD1 or TRBD2 (5 bases each). CDR3 size: 16 residues. V was cut by 5 bases and J by 1 base, with 18 bases left in between. Germline CDR1 reads SGHAT; CDR2 reads FQNNGV. The CDR3 is CASSQEGTETSYEQYF. CDR3 bases: TGTGCCAGCAGCCAAGAAGGGACGGAGACATCCTACGAGCAGTACTTC.

The rearrangement joins TRBV27 to TRBJ2-2; 9 nucleotides agree with TRBD2. The CDR3 is 14 residues long. Trimming took 10 bases from V and 6 from J; bases not matched to a gene: 9. Germline V gene sequence: CDR1 MNHEY, CDR2 SMNVEV (reference sequence). CDR3 bases: TGTGCCACGGGGGTTAGCGGGAGTCCCGGGGAGCTGTTTTTT. It encodes CATGVSGSPGELFF.

This chain links TRBV4-1 with TRBJ2-2; unclear D gene. The germline gives CDR1 MGHRA, CDR2 YSYEKL. The CDR3 loop spans 16 amino acids. Trimming removed 0 bases from V and 4 bases from J, with 12 bases in between. In nucleotides, the CDR3 is TGCGCCAGCAGCCAAGAAAACTGGTCGGGCACCGGGGAGCTGTTTTTT. Its translation is CASSQENWSGTGELFF.

The chain couples TRBV11-2 to TRBJ1-2; possible D gene TRBD1, 6 bases. Between the trimmed V and J ends, which lost 2 bases and 6 bases, there was a span of 16 bases. Germline V lookup: CDR1 SGHAT, CDR2 FQNNGV. The CDR3 spans 15 residues. The CDR3, as DNA: TGTGCCAGCAGCTTACTTCCACAGGGTGGGGATGGCTACACCTTC. This sequence encodes CASSLLPQGGDGYTF.

The genes are TRBV29-1 and TRBJ2-2, with 11 bases lining up with TRBD2. Germline lookup yields CDR1 SQVTM and CDR2 ANQGSEA. With V trimmed by 4 bases and J by 7 bases, 5 bases remained unmatched. The CDR3 runs to 14 residues. CDR3: CSVALAGVGGELFF. CDR3 bases: TGCAGCGTTGCACTAGCGGGAGTTGGCGGGGAGCTGTTTTTT.

CDR3 nucleotide sequence: TGTGCCAGCGCTCCCGTTTCTCACGAGCAGTACTTC. It is translated as CASAPVSHEQYF. The V and J genes are TRBV6-1 and TRBJ2-7; D remains unclear. V lost 8 bases and J lost 5, with 13 bases in between. Germline CDR1 reads MNHNS; CDR2 reads SASEGT. There are 12 residues in the CDR3.

V gene TRBV5-1 combines with J gene TRBJ1-1, with D possibly TRBD1 on 5 matching bases. Germline CDR1 and CDR2: SGHRS and YFSETQ. The CDR3 has 16 amino acids. Deletions cut 4 bases from V and 0 bases from J, with 16 bases between. CDR3 bases: TGCGCCAGCAGCCCTTCACCCGGGACGGTGAACACTGAAGCTTTCTTT. Its translation: CASSPSPGTVNTEAFF.

This clone was counted a few times. The V gene is TRBV6-1, the J gene TRBJ2-3, with D uncertain. The germline V gene encodes CDR1 MNHNS and CDR2 SASEGT. CDR3 size: 12 residues. The V end lost 5 bases, the J end lost 6 bases, and 9 bases lay between the germline ends. The CDR3: CASSLIGDTQYF. The DNA for the CDR3 is TGTGCCAGCAGTCTAATAGGCGATACGCAGTATTTT.

V usage is TRBV28 and J usage is TRBJ1-1, with D unclear. This CDR3 comprises 15 residues. V was clipped by 5 bases and J by 4 bases, with 17 bases between them. Germline V CDR1 and CDR2: MDHEN, SYDVKM. The CDR3 region is CASSPRLMASTEAFF. The CDR3 DNA reads TGTGCCAGCAGTCCCCGTCTGATGGCAAGCACTGAAGCTTTCTTT. Full variable domain (remainder filled in from reference TRBV28 and TRBJ1-1): DVKVTQSSRYLVKRTGEKVFLECVQDMDHENMFWYRQDPGLGLRLIYFSYDVKMKEKGDIPEGYSVSREKKERFSLILESASTNQTSMYLCASSPRLMASTEAFFGQGTRLTVV.

The rearrangement uses TRBV15 and TRBJ2-4, with 9 bases matching TRBD1. Germline CDR1 and CDR2: LNHNV and YYDKDF (reference sequence). The CDR3 loop spans 15 amino acids. Unmatched junction bases numbered 6, after V lost 0 bases and J lost 9 bases. The CDR3 sequence: CATSRDRDRVTIQYF. As DNA, the CDR3 is TGTGCCACCAGCAGAGATCGGGACAGGGTGACCATTCAGTACTTC.

The chain is built from TRBV27 and TRBJ2-2; D tentatively reads TRBD1 or TRBD2 (8 bases each). Trimming took 3 bases from V and 1 from J, leaving 30 bases between them. Per the germline V gene, CDR1 is MNHEY and CDR2 is SMNVEV (reference sequence). The CDR3 contains 22 residues. The CDR3 DNA reads as TGTGCCAGCAGTTTTATCGGACAGGGACTCCCCTGGGCGGGAGGGAACACCGGGGAGCTGTTTTTT. Amino acid sequence: CASSFIGQGLPWAGGNTGELFF.

This chain links TRBV5-1 with TRBJ2-1, with a possible D match to TRBD2 (5 bases). V was trimmed by 5 bases and J by 6 bases, leaving 15 bases between them. This CDR3 comprises 14 residues. The germline gives CDR1 SGHRS, CDR2 YFSETQ. The CDR3: CASSIGEGRNEQFF. In nucleotides, the CDR3 is TGCGCCAGCAGTATAGGTGAGGGTCGCAATGAGCAGTTCTTC.

In its sample, this clone was seen once. This rearrangement joins TRBV11-1 to TRBJ2-5; 8 nucleotides line up with TRBD2. CDR3 length equals 15 residues. The ends lost 6 bases at V and 1 base at J; junction bases unmatched: 7. CDR1 and CDR2 from the germline V gene are SGHAT and FQDESV (reference sequence). The CDR3 nucleotides read TGTGCCAGCAGTACCGGGACTAGAAGCCAAGAGACCCAGTACTTC. It codes for CASSTGTRSQETQYF.